This T cell receptor beta chain was profiled in a study of CD8+ T cells in alopecia areata. Stated treatment: oral pan-JAK inhibitor, 5-10 mg twice daily. CDR3 length: 18 residues. The V segment lost 0 bases and the J segment 4 bases; nucleotides outside the gene matches: 11. CDR1 and CDR2 (germline): SQVTM, ANQGSEA. RNA was isolated and reverse transcribed to cDNA, the sequencing template. The table came from immunoSEQ multiplex PCR; TCRdb's copy has only in-frame clones and leaves some out. The sample includes roughly 92,000 clones, 60% to 80% seen only once; the top ten take 15% to 20%. The TCR sequence derives from a human donor with alopecia areata. The chain uses TRBV29-1 and TRBJ2-3; 12 bases are shared with TRBD2. The sequenced sample was CD8+ T cells sorted from blood, obtained around week 44, from a patient treated with tofacitinib. As DNA, the CDR3 is TGCAGCGTTGAAGATACACTAGCGGGGGGATCCTTCTCAGATACGCAGTATTTT. It encodes CSVEDTLAGGSFSDTQYF.